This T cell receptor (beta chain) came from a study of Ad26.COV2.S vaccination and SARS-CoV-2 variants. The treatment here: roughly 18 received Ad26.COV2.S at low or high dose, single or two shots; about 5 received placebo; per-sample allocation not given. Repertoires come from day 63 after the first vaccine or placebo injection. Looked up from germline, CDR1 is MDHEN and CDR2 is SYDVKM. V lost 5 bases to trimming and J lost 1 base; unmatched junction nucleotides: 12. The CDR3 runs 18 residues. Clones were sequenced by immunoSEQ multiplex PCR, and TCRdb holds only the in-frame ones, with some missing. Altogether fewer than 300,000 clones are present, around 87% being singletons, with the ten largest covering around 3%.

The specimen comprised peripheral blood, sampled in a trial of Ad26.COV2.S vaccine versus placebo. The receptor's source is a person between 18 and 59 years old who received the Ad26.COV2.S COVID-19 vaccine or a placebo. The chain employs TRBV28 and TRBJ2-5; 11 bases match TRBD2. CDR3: CASSPVVGSGGVQETQYF. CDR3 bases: TGTGCCAGCAGTCCTGTGGTCGGTAGCGGGGGGGTCCAAGAGACCCAGTACTTC.